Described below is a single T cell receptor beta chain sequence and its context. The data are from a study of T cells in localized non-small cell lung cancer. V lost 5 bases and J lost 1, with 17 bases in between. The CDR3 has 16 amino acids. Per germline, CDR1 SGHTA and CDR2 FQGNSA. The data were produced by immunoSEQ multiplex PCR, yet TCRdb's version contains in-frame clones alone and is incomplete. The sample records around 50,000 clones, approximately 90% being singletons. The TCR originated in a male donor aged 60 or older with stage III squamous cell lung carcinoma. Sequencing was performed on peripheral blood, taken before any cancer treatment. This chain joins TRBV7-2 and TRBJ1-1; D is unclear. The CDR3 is CASSPTPNLQNTEAFF. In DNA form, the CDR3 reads TGTGCCAGCAGCCCCACCCCGAACCTTCAGAACACTGAAGCTTTCTTT.